Listed here are 6 T cell receptor beta chains from one sample, sequenced in a study of blood T cell repertoires in COVID-19. Some clones are missing from TCRdb's copy, which holds only in-frame ones; the method was immunoSEQ multiplex PCR. This table has about 160,000 clones, around 84% appearing once. Sample: peripheral blood. These receptors were collected from a woman in her fifties or sixties with COVID-19, enrolled during active disease.

The V and J genes are TRBV19 and TRBJ2-6, with a weak D call TRBD1 (5 bases). CDR1 is LNHDA and CDR2 is SQIVND in the germline V gene (reference sequence). CDR3 length: 17 residues. Trimming cost V 4 bases and J 0 bases, with 13 bases left between them. For the CDR3, the DNA is TGTGCCAGTAGTACCCCAACAGGTCCCTCTGGGGCCAACGTCCTGACTTTC. This codes for CASSTPTGPSGANVLTF. Drawing the rest from reference TRBV19 and TRBJ2-6, the complete variable domain is DGGITQSPKYLFRKEGQNVTLSCEQNLNHDAMYWYRQDPGQGLRLIYYSQIVNDFQKGDIAEGYSVSREKKESFPLTVTSAQKNPTAFYLCASSTPTGPSGANVLTFGAGSRLTVL.

The chain has TRBV27 and TRBJ2-7; D is perhaps TRBD2 (6 bases). Trimming left V 3 bases short and J 0 bases short, with 9 bases between. Germline values: CDR1 MNHEY, CDR2 SMNVEV (reference sequence). The CDR3 sequence is 14 residues long. CDR3 sequence (DNA): TGTGCCAGCAGTTTCCAGGGACTCTCCTACGAGCAGTACTTC. Translated: CASSFQGLSYEQYF.

The V and J genes are TRBV19 and TRBJ1-3; 8 positions match TRBD1. There are 16 residues in the CDR3. Germline V gene data show CDR1 as LNHDA and CDR2 as SQIVND (reference sequence). V lost 3 bases and J lost 3; bases outside the gene matches: 7. CDR3 DNA sequence: TGTGCCAGTAGTATTGGCCAGGGGGCAGGTGGAAACACCATATATTTT. It encodes CASSIGQGAGGNTIYF.

The chain joins TRBV19 to TRBJ1-2; a possible D gene is TRBD1 (5 bases). The CDR3 has 14 amino acids. V lost 5 bases to trimming and J lost 4 bases, with 14 bases between them. Germline CDR1 reads LNHDA; CDR2 reads SQIVND (reference sequence). The CDR3: CASSSTGGSYGYTF. As DNA, the CDR3 is TGTGCCAGTAGTTCCACTGGGGGGAGCTATGGCTACACCTTC. The full variable domain, rest sourced from reference TRBV19 and TRBJ1-2, is DGGITQSPKYLFRKEGQNVTLSCEQNLNHDAMYWYRQDPGQGLRLIYYSQIVNDFQKGDIAEGYSVSREKKESFPLTVTSAQKNPTAFYLCASSSTGGSYGYTFGSGTRLTVV.

The rearrangement joins TRBV5-4 to TRBJ2-6; a possible D gene is TRBD1 (5 bases). Germline lookup yields CDR1 SGHNT and CDR2 YYREEE (reference sequence). CDR3 size: 15 residues. V was cut by 0 bases and J by 4 bases, with 8 bases left in between. This chain's CDR3 is CASSLAGNGANVLTF. CDR3 DNA sequence: TGTGCCAGCAGCTTGGCAGGGAACGGGGCCAACGTCCTGACTTTC.

This clone was detected once. The V call is TRBV5-1, the J call TRBJ1-4; 7 bases line up with TRBD1. Germline CDR1 reads SGHRS; CDR2 reads YFSETQ. V gave up 4 bases and J gave up 4 bases; unmatched junction bases: 7. The CDR3 covers 15 residues. CDR3 region: CASSLLGQRNEKLFF. DNA for the CDR3: TGCGCCAGCAGCCTCCTGGGACAGCGTAATGAAAAACTGTTTTTT. The full variable domain, in which reference TRBV5-1 and TRBJ1-4 provide the parts outside the CDR3, is KAGVTQTPRYLIKTRGQQVTLSCSPISGHRSVSWYQQTPGQGLQFLFEYFSETQRNKGNFPGRFSGRQFSNSRSEMNVSTLELGDSALYLCASSLLGQRNEKLFFGSGTQLSVL.